One sample yielded the 31 T cell receptor beta chains listed below, sequenced in a study of technical replicates of blood from several donors. The repertoire was sequenced with immunoSEQ multiplex PCR; TCRdb's copy has only in-frame clones and lacks some. The repertoire consists of tens of thousands of clones, with around 89% occurring once and the leading ten covering just over 4.5%. Sequencing used PBMCs. These TCRs come from a human donor in good health. Some clones in this sample may be carry-over from other donors' samples.

The J gene is TRBJ1-1, the V gene TRBV7-8, with D maybe TRBD1 (6 bases). Looked up from germline, CDR1 is SGHVS and CDR2 is FQNEAQ. The CDR3 runs 15 residues. The germline V and J ends were trimmed by 0 bases and 5 bases, with 13 bases remaining between them. CDR3 DNA sequence: TGTGCCAGCAGCTTAGCCACAGGGATGGGAACTGAAGCTTTCTTT. Translation: CASSLATGMGTEAFF. The full variable domain, rest sourced from reference TRBV7-8 and TRBJ1-1, is GAGVSQSPRYKVAKRGQDVALRCDPISGHVSLFWYQQALGQGPEFLTYFQNEAQLDKSGLPSDRFFAERPEGSVSTLKIQRTQQEDSAVYLCASSLATGMGTEAFFGQGTRLTVV.

This rearrangement joins TRBV5-1 to TRBJ2-1; 7 positions match TRBD2. V shed 0 bases, J shed 2 bases, and the junction held 5 bases outside the gene matches. Looked up from germline, CDR1 is SGHRS and CDR2 is YFSETQ. The CDR3 length is 16 residues. This chain's CDR3 is CASSLAPAGAYNEQFF. The CDR3 DNA is TGCGCCAGCAGCTTGGCGCCCGCGGGGGCCTACAATGAGCAGTTCTTC.

The rearrangement uses TRBV11-2 and TRBJ2-3; 9 bases fit TRBD2. The CDR3 loop spans 17 amino acids. V was pared by 1 base and J by 3 bases, with 8 bases of the junction left unmatched. Per the germline V gene, CDR1 is SGHAT and CDR2 is FQNNGV. CDR3 nucleotide sequence: TGTGCCAGCAGCTTAGGAGGCGGGAGGGCTAGGACAGATACGCAGTATTTT. Amino acid sequence: CASSLGGGRARTDTQYF.

This chain uses TRBV5-1 with TRBJ1-6, with a possible D match to TRBD1 (5 bases). The CDR3 contains 14 residues. Per the germline V gene, CDR1 is SGHRS and CDR2 is YFSETQ. Between the trimmed V and J ends, which lost 7 bases and 7 bases, there was a span of 15 bases. Here the CDR3 reads CASCGGLQNSPLHF. The CDR3 nucleotides are TGCGCCAGCTGCGGGGGACTGCAAAATTCACCCCTCCACTTT.

This clone has a single count. Here the CDR3 reads CASSLGNSYSGNTIYF. The CDR3 DNA sequence: TGTGCCAGCAGCTTGGGCAACTCATACTCTGGAAACACCATATATTTT. The chain uses TRBV5-6 and TRBJ1-3; D is ambiguous. The CDR3 is 16 residues long. The germline gives CDR1 SGHDT, CDR2 YYEEEE. Trimming took off 0 bases at V and 0 bases at J, with 10 bases between the two ends.

The chain employs TRBV5-6 and TRBJ2-5; D is perhaps TRBD2 (5 bases). V was cut by 0 bases and J by 4 bases, with 13 bases left in between. The CDR3 consists of 15 residues. Germline V lookup: CDR1 SGHDT, CDR2 YYEEEE. This chain's CDR3 is CASSLAYGRGETQYF. The CDR3 DNA sequence: TGTGCCAGCAGCTTGGCTTACGGTCGGGGAGAGACCCAGTACTTC.

The chain is built from TRBV11-2 and TRBJ2-5; TRBD2 agrees at 7 bases. The V and J ends lost 0 bases and 7 bases, in that order; junction bases with no gene match: 5. In germline, CDR1 is SGHAT, CDR2 FQNNGV. The CDR3 totals 14 residues. The CDR3 sequence is CASSLDLAARTQYF. In DNA, the CDR3 is TGTGCCAGCAGCTTAGATCTAGCGGCCAGGACCCAGTACTTC.

The chain joins TRBV7-2 to TRBJ1-3; 10 bases line up with TRBD1. The junction had 9 bases not matched to a gene; V was cut back by 4 bases and J by 0 bases. Per the germline V gene, CDR1 is SGHTA and CDR2 is FQGNSA. The CDR3 is 18 amino acids. DNA of the CDR3: TGTGCCAGCAGCTACTCCGGGACAGGGGCCGACTCTGGAAACACCATATATTTT. It specifies CASSYSGTGADSGNTIYF.

The rearrangement uses TRBV7-3 and TRBJ2-4, with TRBD2 matching 7 bases. The CDR3 length is 16 residues. Germline V CDR1 and CDR2: SGHTA, FQGTGA. V was clipped by 5 bases and J by 0 bases; unmatched bases: 7. The CDR3 DNA is TGTGCCAGCAGCCCAGGGAGGGCGGGAGCCAAAAACATTCAGTACTTC. Its translation: CASSPGRAGAKNIQYF.

This chain's CDR3 is CASSKTSPPDTQYF. CDR3 sequence (DNA): TGTGCCAGCAGCAAGACTAGTCCCCCAGATACGCAGTATTTT. This rearrangement joins TRBV9 to TRBJ2-3, with TRBD2 as a possible D gene (6 bases). This CDR3 spans 14 amino acids. Trimming cost V 4 bases and J 4 bases, with 13 bases left between them. Germline V gene data show CDR1 as SGDLS and CDR2 as YYNGEE.

The gene calls are TRBV6-5 and TRBJ2-7; D may be TRBD2 (7 bases). V shed 4 bases and J shed 3 bases, with 19 bases lying between them. Germline loops: CDR1 MNHEY, CDR2 SVGAGI. The CDR3 is 16 residues long. Here the CDR3 DNA reads TGTGCCAGCAGTTCCGAACTAGCGCCAGGGGTCTACGAGCAGTACTTC. Amino acid sequence: CASSSELAPGVYEQYF.

This chain uses TRBV5-1 with TRBJ1-2, with 7 bases aligning to TRBD1. The CDR3 runs 14 residues. CDR1 is SGHRS and CDR2 is YFSETQ in the germline V gene. Trimming cost V 0 bases and J 6 bases; bases outside gene matches: 5. CDR3 DNA sequence: TGCGCCAGCAGCTTGGGACAGGGAAGGGATGGCTACACCTTC. Translation gives CASSLGQGRDGYTF. Complete variable domain (other parts from reference TRBV5-1 and TRBJ1-2): KAGVTQTPRYLIKTRGQQVTLSCSPISGHRSVSWYQQTPGQGLQFLFEYFSETQRNKGNFPGRFSGRQFSNSRSEMNVSTLELGDSALYLCASSLGQGRDGYTFGSGTRLTVV.

The chain is built from TRBV20-1 and TRBJ2-7; tentatively, D is TRBD1 (6 bases). The V and J ends lost 5 bases and 5 bases respectively, with 7 bases between them. The length of the CDR3 is 10 residues. The V gene's germline CDR1 is DFQATT and CDR2 SNEGSKA (reference sequence). CDR3 DNA sequence: TGCAGTGCTTACAGGGACGAGCAGTACTTC. Protein: CSAYRDEQYF.

This clone was observed a few times. The chain combines TRBV7-9 with TRBJ1-2; D not certain. The germline V and J ends were trimmed by 6 bases and 4 bases, with 21 bases remaining between them. Germline V gives CDR1 SEHNR, CDR2 FQNEAQ (reference sequence). The CDR3 contains 16 residues. The CDR3 region is CASSHPRSQWAYGYTF. The CDR3 region has the DNA TGTGCCAGCAGTCACCCCCGTTCCCAGTGGGCCTATGGCTACACCTTC. The full variable domain, its missing parts supplied by reference TRBV7-9 and TRBJ1-2, is DTGVSQNPRHKITKRGQNVTFRCDPISEHNRLYWYRQTLGQGPEFLTYFQNEAQLEKSRLLSDRFSAERPKGSFSTLEIQRTEQGDSAMYLCASSHPRSQWAYGYTFGSGTRLTVV.

This sequence joins TRBV6-5 and TRBJ2-5; no definite D call. The CDR3 length is 11 residues. Germline loops: CDR1 MNHEY, CDR2 SVGAGI. The V end was cut by 4 bases, the J end by 5 bases, with 5 bases between. CDR3 region: CASSSYETQYF. The DNA of the CDR3 is TGTGCCAGCAGTTCTTATGAGACCCAGTACTTC.

The chain joins TRBV5-1 to TRBJ2-7; TRBD1 matches at 12 bases. V lost 5 bases and J lost 7; bases outside the gene matches: 7. CDR3 size: 14 residues. Germline CDR1 is SGHRS and CDR2 is YFSETQ. In nucleotides, the CDR3 is TGCGCCAGCAGTTCCGGGACAGGGGGCTTTGAGCAGTACTTC. This encodes CASSSGTGGFEQYF.

The chain combines TRBV7-9 with TRBJ2-1, with 12 bases that match TRBD2. The V gene end was trimmed by 5 bases and the J gene end by 9 bases; junction bases not matched to a gene: 8. The CDR3 runs to 15 residues. The germline CDR1 and CDR2 sequences are SEHNR and FQNEAQ (reference sequence). DNA for the CDR3: TGTGCCAGCAGCCGCGCTAGCGGGGGGGCGTCTGAGCAGTTCTTC. It is translated as CASSRASGGASEQFF.

The chain links TRBV10-3 to TRBJ1-1, with D possibly TRBD1 on 6 matching bases. The length of the CDR3 is 12 residues. The V end lost 7 bases, the J end lost 6 bases, and 12 bases lay between the germline ends. The germline CDR1 and CDR2 sequences are ENHRY and SYGVKD. The CDR3 loop is CAIKGGAAEAFF. Written as DNA, the CDR3 is TGTGCCATCAAAGGGGGGGCCGCTGAAGCTTTCTTT.

V and J are TRBV7-6 and TRBJ2-5; 9 bases match TRBD1. V lost 5 bases, J lost 7 bases, and 11 bases stayed unmatched. Germline CDR1 and CDR2: SGHVS and FNYEAQ. The CDR3 is 15 amino acids. The CDR3 loop reads CASSKSTGGIGTQYF. The CDR3 DNA reads TGTGCCAGCAGCAAATCGACAGGGGGGATAGGGACCCAGTACTTC.

The rearrangement joins TRBV6-6 to TRBJ1-1, with a weak D call TRBD1 (6 bases). Per the germline V gene, CDR1 is MNHNY and CDR2 is SVGAGI (reference sequence). This CDR3 is 12 amino acids long. Here the CDR3 reads CAEGGGTTEAFF. Here the CDR3 DNA reads TGTGCAGAAGGGGGGGGGACAACTGAAGCTTTCTTT.

This chain connects TRBV13 to TRBJ2-5, with TRBD2 identical over 7 bases. This CDR3 has 20 amino acids. The trim removed 4 bases at V and 0 bases at J, leaving 20 bases unmatched. Germline CDR1 reads PRHDT; CDR2 reads FYEKMQ (reference sequence). CDR3 region: CASSSAGPQRDVPYQETQYF. Written as DNA, the CDR3 is TGTGCCAGCAGCTCCGCGGGGCCCCAGCGGGATGTCCCCTACCAAGAGACCCAGTACTTC.

V usage is TRBV19 and J usage is TRBJ2-5; a weak D match, TRBD1 (6 bases). Germline CDR1 LNHDA, CDR2 SQIVND (reference sequence). V gave up 6 bases and J gave up 5 bases, with 13 bases separating them. The CDR3 is 13 residues long. The CDR3 region has the DNA TGTGCCAGTAGCAGCCAGGGGCGGGAGACCCAGTACTTC. Amino acids: CASSSQGRETQYF.

The chain couples TRBV19 to TRBJ1-5, with D perhaps matching TRBD1 (6 bases). V shed 2 bases and J shed 7 bases, with 15 bases lying between them. The CDR3 is made up of 15 amino acids. Germline CDR1 and CDR2: LNHDA and SQIVND (reference sequence). CDR3 protein: CASSISGHRQQPQHF. The DNA for the CDR3 is TGTGCCAGTAGTATATCGGGACACAGACAACAGCCCCAGCATTTT.

This chain joins TRBV7-2 and TRBJ2-5; TRBD2 aligns across 8 bases. Germline CDR1 and CDR2: SGHTA and FQGNSA. CDR3 size: 16 residues. The V gene end was trimmed by 0 bases and the J gene end by 5 bases; junction bases not matched to a gene: 8. The CDR3 bases are TGTGCCAGCAGCTTAGCGCTCCGGGGGGGCGGGGAGACCCAGTACTTC. Encoded protein: CASSLALRGGGETQYF.

The rearrangement joins TRBV6-4 to TRBJ2-1; D is possibly TRBD2 (6 bases). V dropped 5 bases and J dropped 8 bases, with 16 bases sitting between them. Per the germline V gene, CDR1 is MRHNA and CDR2 is SNTAGT. The CDR3 has 14 residues. The CDR3 loop is CASSRIGGGDEQFF. CDR3 DNA sequence: TGTGCCAGCAGTAGGATCGGAGGAGGGGATGAGCAGTTCTTC.

The chain employs TRBV5-5 and TRBJ2-3; tentative D call: TRBD1 (6 bases). The CDR3 has 15 residues. V shed 4 bases and J shed 4 bases, with 16 bases lying between them. Germline CDR1 SGHKS, CDR2 YYEKEE (reference sequence). CDR3 protein: CASSLDGGPPDTQYF. The CDR3 DNA sequence: TGTGCCAGCAGCCTCGATGGGGGCCCCCCAGATACGCAGTATTTT.

The chain uses TRBV18 and TRBJ1-1, with no clear D. CDR1 KGHSH and CDR2 LQKENI come from the germline V gene. This CDR3 spans 14 amino acids. V lost 4 bases and J 4 bases, leaving 13 bases between the germline ends. The CDR3 coding sequence is TGTGCCAGCTCACTTCCAGGATCCACCACTGAAGCTTTCTTT. It codes for CASSLPGSTTEAFF.

The chain uses TRBV10-3 and TRBJ2-7; tentatively, D is TRBD1 (7 bases). Trimming left V 2 bases short and J 4 bases short, with 12 bases between. Looked up from germline, CDR1 is ENHRY and CDR2 is SYGVKD. The CDR3 runs to 14 residues. CDR3 in amino acids: CAISEGGGWYEQYF. The DNA of the CDR3 is TGTGCCATCAGTGAGGGAGGGGGCTGGTACGAGCAGTACTTC.

The chain recombines TRBV7-2 with TRBJ2-1; D not resolved. The CDR3 loop spans 13 amino acids. Germline V CDR1 and CDR2: SGHTA, FQGNSA. V dropped 1 base and J dropped 8 bases, with 9 bases sitting between them. CDR3 nucleotides: TGTGCCAGCAGCTTAGTTGGAGACGATGAGCAGTTCTTC. It codes for CASSLVGDDEQFF.

The genes are TRBV7-7 and TRBJ2-5; 11 bases match TRBD2. The J segment lost 4 bases and the V segment lost 1 base, leaving 5 bases of the junction unmatched. This CDR3 has 16 residues. Germline lookup yields CDR1 SSHAT and CDR2 FNYEAQ (reference sequence). CDR3 amino acids: CASSLVAGGVTETQYF. The CDR3 nucleotides are TGTGCCAGCAGCTTAGTAGCGGGAGGGGTTACAGAGACCCAGTACTTC.

This clone was counted once. In DNA form, the CDR3 reads TGTGCCAGCAGTTCGCCCGGGACTTATTACAATGAGCAGTTCTTC. This codes for CASSSPGTYYNEQFF. The rearrangement links TRBV27 to TRBJ2-1, with a possible D match to TRBD2 (6 bases). The germline V gene has CDR1 MNHEY and CDR2 SMNVEV (reference sequence). The V end lost 4 bases, the J end lost 4 bases, and 14 bases lay between the germline ends. The CDR3 covers 15 residues.